A selection of T cell receptor beta chains follows, all from one sample in a study of ipilimumab plus nivolumab after autologous stem cell transplantation. Generated by immunoSEQ multiplex PCR, the TCRdb table keeps only in-frame clones and is missing some. The table lists 37,000 or so clones, approximately 92% of them singletons. Source: PBMCs, taken in a trial of ipilimumab plus nivolumab as post-transplant consolidation. The receptors originated from a male donor with multiple myeloma. The CDR3 runs from the conserved cysteine through the conserved F or W. Fields, in order: V gene, D gene, J gene, clone size, CDR3 protein, CDR3 DNA. The D gene is left open where the match is weak. Not all rows give a size; the values are once, few, many and, for expanded clones, a class.

v_gene: TRBV5-8; d_gene: .; j_gene: TRBJ2-3; abundance: .; CDR3aa: CASSLAFDTQYF; CDR3nt: TGTGCCAGCAGCTTGGCTTTTGATACGCAGTATTTT
v_gene: TRBV5-6; d_gene: .; j_gene: TRBJ1-2; abundance: .; CDR3aa: CASSWWDAYGYTF; CDR3nt: TGTGCCAGCAGCTGGTGGGACGCGTATGGCTACACCTTC
v_gene: TRBV7-2; d_gene: TRBD2; j_gene: TRBJ2-3; abundance: once; CDR3aa: CASSSGLAGTSTDTQYF; CDR3nt: TGTGCCAGCAGCTCCGGACTAGCGGGGACCTCCACAGATACGCAGTATTTT
v_gene: TRBV4-1; d_gene: TRBD1; j_gene: TRBJ1-2; abundance: .; CDR3aa: CASSQDSGTGSNYGYTF; CDR3nt: TGCGCCAGCAGCCAAGATTCCGGGACAGGGTCTAACTATGGCTACACCTTC
v_gene: TRBV28; d_gene: .; j_gene: TRBJ1-1; abundance: .; CDR3aa: CASSFSRARSEAFF; CDR3nt: TGTGCCAGCAGTTTTTCCAGGGCGAGGTCTGAAGCTTTCTTT
v_gene: TRBV4-3; d_gene: .; j_gene: TRBJ2-7; abundance: .; CDR3aa: CASSQDSGYVYEQYF; CDR3nt: TGCGCCAGCAGCCAAGATTCAGGCTATGTCTACGAGCAGTACTTC
v_gene: TRBV5-1; d_gene: .; j_gene: TRBJ1-1; abundance: .; CDR3aa: CASSFSLVSFEAFF; CDR3nt: TGCGCCAGCAGCTTTTCATTGGTGTCATTTGAAGCTTTCTTT
v_gene: TRBV28; d_gene: .; j_gene: TRBJ2-2; abundance: .; CDR3aa: CASSLSLGHYLTGELFF; CDR3nt: TGTGCCAGCAGTTTATCCCTGGGTCATTACCTCACCGGGGAGCTGTTTTTT
v_gene: TRBV6-5; d_gene: .; j_gene: TRBJ2-2; abundance: .; CDR3aa: CASRGSTGELFF; CDR3nt: TGTGCCAGTAGAGGGAGCACCGGGGAGCTGTTTTTT
v_gene: TRBV5-1; d_gene: TRBD1; j_gene: TRBJ2-7; abundance: .; CDR3aa: CASSLGDRAYEQYF; CDR3nt: TGCGCCAGCAGCCTGGGGGACAGGGCTTACGAGCAGTACTTC
v_gene: TRBV5-1; d_gene: .; j_gene: TRBJ2-7; abundance: .; CDR3aa: CASSLAGTLSVDEQYF; CDR3nt: TGCGCCAGCAGCTTAGCCGGGACACTATCCGTCGACGAGCAGTACTTC
v_gene: TRBV15; d_gene: .; j_gene: TRBJ1-4; abundance: once; CDR3aa: CATSRDATPDEKLFF; CDR3nt: TGTGCCACCAGCAGAGATGCGACCCCGGATGAAAAACTGTTTTTT
v_gene: TRBV14; d_gene: .; j_gene: TRBJ2-3; abundance: .; CDR3aa: CASSQDGRGIRTDTQYF; CDR3nt: TGTGCCAGCAGCCAAGATGGTAGGGGGATTAGAACAGATACGCAGTATTTT
v_gene: TRBV28; d_gene: .; j_gene: TRBJ1-5; abundance: .; CDR3aa: CASSPPGGSLQPQHF; CDR3nt: TGTGCCAGCAGTCCCCCGGGGGGAAGTTTGCAGCCCCAGCATTTT
v_gene: TRBV6-1; d_gene: .; j_gene: TRBJ1-5; abundance: .; CDR3aa: CASREDSYSNQPQHF; CDR3nt: TGTGCCAGCAGGGAAGACAGTTATAGCAATCAGCCCCAGCATTTT
v_gene: TRBV6-5; d_gene: .; j_gene: TRBJ1-5; abundance: .; CDR3aa: CASSYSEGQPQHF; CDR3nt: TGTGCCAGCAGTTACTCTGAGGGGCAGCCCCAGCATTTT
v_gene: TRBV5-6; d_gene: TRBD1; j_gene: TRBJ2-3; abundance: .; CDR3aa: CASRTGGRPDTQYF; CDR3nt: TGTGCCAGCAGGACAGGGGGACGTCCAGATACGCAGTATTTT